The next 30 T cell receptor beta chains were all read from a single sample in a study of blood T cell repertoires in COVID-19 (dated by TCRdb to 2018 to 2020). Receptor libraries were prepared by the immunoSEQ multiplex PCR assay. As stored in TCRdb, this immuneACCESS dataset retains in-frame rearrangements with V and J assigned. A fraction of the clones does not appear; measured against another copy, unresolved V genes explain less than half of the discrepancy, and the remainder lacks a known reason. Across this sample there are some 120,000 clones, with about four fifths seen only once. The ten top clones hold roughly 12% of the sample. The sample taken for sequencing was peripheral blood. The receptors were gathered from a man aged 55 to 70 with acute or convalescent COVID-19.

This chain links TRBV30 with TRBJ1-6; perhaps TRBD1 as D (6 bases). The ends were cut back, 5 bases at V and 7 bases at J, with 15 bases in the middle. Germline CDR1 and CDR2: GTSNPN and SVGIG (reference sequence). The CDR3 totals 14 residues. DNA for the CDR3: TGTGCCTGGCTAAAGGGGCAGGGGAATTCACCCCTCCACTTT. As protein: CAWLKGQGNSPLHF.

This chain links TRBV2 with TRBJ1-2, with TRBD1 as a possible D gene (5 bases). The V end was cut by 3 bases, the J end by 3 bases, with 20 bases between. The CDR3 is 17 amino acids. Germline values: CDR1 SNHLY, CDR2 FYNNEI. The CDR3 bases are TGTGCCAGCAGTGAGGGGGGAGGGGCGAGGTTGGACTATGGCTACACCTTC. It codes for CASSEGGGARLDYGYTF.

This clone was seen just once. The V gene is TRBV19, the J gene TRBJ1-1, with 10 bases identical to TRBD1. The V and J ends lost 4 bases and 5 bases, in that order; junction bases with no gene match: 10. The germline CDR1 and CDR2 sequences are LNHDA and SQIVND (reference sequence). CDR3 length: 16 residues. CDR3 coding DNA: TGTGCCAGTAGTAGGACAGGGGGGAGAAAGGGTACTGAAGCTTTCTTT. Protein: CASSRTGGRKGTEAFF.

This clone appeared once. The chain recombines TRBV4-2 with TRBJ1-6, with 10 bases fitting TRBD1. Germline V gene lookup returns CDR1 LGHNA and CDR2 YNFKEQ. Trimming removed 4 bases from V and 9 bases from J; junction bases left unmatched: 15. This CDR3 spans 18 amino acids. Written as DNA, the CDR3 is TGTGCCAGCAGCCTACAACATTCCGGGACAGGGGTTCGTTCACCCCTCCACTTT. It is translated as CASSLQHSGTGVRSPLHF.

This clone turned up a few times. The rearrangement uses TRBV11-3 and TRBJ1-1, with 9 bases lining up with TRBD1. Germline CDR1 is SGHNT and CDR2 is YENEEA. Trimming at V came to 5 bases and at J to 3 bases, leaving 1 base not matched to a gene. The CDR3 runs 13 residues. The CDR3 sequence: CASSRDRDTEAFF. CDR3 DNA sequence: TGTGCCAGCAGCCGGGACAGGGACACTGAAGCTTTCTTT.

The chain carries TRBV5-5 and TRBJ2-5; 7 nucleotides match TRBD1. The CDR3 loop spans 16 amino acids. Germline V gene data show CDR1 as SGHKS and CDR2 as YYEKEE (reference sequence). With 4 bases clipped from V and 0 bases from J, the junction kept 9 bases outside the gene matches. The CDR3 region has the DNA TGTGCCAGCAGCGAGGACAGGTACCTGTACCAAGAGACCCAGTACTTC. Translated, it gives CASSEDRYLYQETQYF. Variable domain in full (rest from reference TRBV5-5 and TRBJ2-5): DAGVTQSPTHLIKTRGQQVTLRCSPISGHKSVSWYQQVLGQGPQFIFQYYEKEERGRGNFPDRFSARQFPNYSSELNVNALLLGDSALYLCASSEDRYLYQETQYFGPGTRLLVL.

The gene calls are TRBV9 and TRBJ2-6; D may be TRBD2 (5 bases). The CDR3 contains 18 residues. Germline assignment: CDR1 SGDLS and CDR2 YYNGEE. V dropped 0 bases and J dropped 1 base, with 14 bases sitting between them. In nucleotides, the CDR3 is TGTGCCAGCAGCGTAGATGCTAGCCCTTGGTCTGGGGCCAACGTCCTGACTTTC. It specifies CASSVDASPWSGANVLTF.

The chain has TRBV9 and TRBJ2-1; TRBD2 matches at 7 bases. The CDR3 totals 14 residues. Germline-derived CDR1 and CDR2 are SGDLS and YYNGEE. Trimming took 2 bases from V and 3 from J; bases not matched to a gene: 2. The CDR3 region is CASSVGDYYNEQFF. The CDR3 nucleotides are TGTGCCAGCAGCGTTGGGGACTACTACAATGAGCAGTTCTTC.

This rearrangement joins TRBV4-1 to TRBJ1-2, with D possibly matching TRBD1 (6 bases). The CDR3 length is 19 residues. Germline V gene sequence: CDR1 MGHRA, CDR2 YSYEKL. Between the trimmed V and J ends, which lost 3 bases and 3 bases, there was a span of 26 bases. Written as DNA, the CDR3 is TGCGCCAGCAGCCAGGAAAGGACAGCAGGCAACCCCCTTTACTATGGCTACACCTTC. Translated: CASSQERTAGNPLYYGYTF.

This clone was found once. Within the sample, other DNA sequences also encode this same CDR3. The chain employs TRBV28 and TRBJ1-1; D perhaps matches TRBD1 (5 bases). The germline V gene encodes CDR1 MDHEN and CDR2 SYDVKM. The CDR3 is 14 amino acids. Deletions cut 3 bases from V and 0 bases from J, with 8 bases between. CDR3 nucleotides: TGTGCCAGCAGTTTTGGGGGGATGAACACTGAAGCTTTCTTT. Amino acid sequence: CASSFGGMNTEAFF.

This chain connects TRBV18 to TRBJ1-2; D not certain. Trimming shortened V by 0 bases and J by 5 bases, and 10 bases separated the two germline ends. This CDR3 spans 14 amino acids. The germline CDR1 and CDR2 sequences are KGHSH and LQKENI. CDR3 protein: CASSPPSSEYGYTF. CDR3 nucleotide sequence: TGTGCCAGCTCACCACCGTCGTCCGAGTATGGCTACACCTTC. The full variable domain, with the rest looked up from reference TRBV18 and TRBJ1-2, is NAGVMQNPRHLVRRRGQEARLRCSPMKGHSHVYWYRQLPEEGLKFMVYLQKENIIDESGMPKERFSAEFPKEGPSILRIQQVVRGDSAAYFCASSPPSSEYGYTFGSGTRLTVV.

The J gene is TRBJ2-5, the V gene TRBV5-4, with 7 bases fitting TRBD1. The V and J ends lost 2 bases and 5 bases, in that order; junction bases with no gene match: 3. The CDR3 covers 13 residues. Germline values: CDR1 SGHNT, CDR2 YYREEE (reference sequence). CDR3 nucleotide sequence: TGTGCCAGCAGCTTAACAGGGGAGGAGACCCAGTACTTC. It codes for CASSLTGEETQYF.

A single count supports this clone. The V call is TRBV4-1, the J call TRBJ1-5; 11 nucleotides match TRBD1. This CDR3 is built from 17 residues. Germline V gene lookup returns CDR1 MGHRA and CDR2 YSYEKL. Losses at the gene ends were 2 bases for V and 4 bases for J; bases not matched to a gene: 7. CDR3 protein: CASSQIPGQGVNQPQHF. CDR3 sequence (DNA): TGCGCCAGCAGCCAAATACCGGGACAGGGGGTTAATCAGCCCCAGCATTTT.

The chain combines TRBV10-1 with TRBJ2-7, with 9 bases that match TRBD1. With V trimmed by 5 bases and J by 6 bases, 5 bases remained unmatched. The CDR3 runs to 13 residues. Germline V gene lookup returns CDR1 WNHNN and CDR2 SYGVQD (reference sequence). CDR3 amino acids: CASSSGQGSEQYF. CDR3 nucleotide sequence: TGCGCCAGCAGTTCGGGACAGGGATCCGAGCAGTACTTC.

This clone was recorded only once. The chain uses TRBV7-8 and TRBJ1-3; no firm D call. V was trimmed by 5 bases and J by 0 bases, leaving 5 bases between them. The CDR3 contains 13 residues. The germline CDR1 and CDR2 sequences are SGHVS and FQNEAQ. The CDR3 sequence is CASSPVSGNTIYF. Here the CDR3 DNA reads TGTGCCAGCAGCCCCGTCTCTGGAAACACCATATATTTT.

The V and J genes are TRBV7-3 and TRBJ2-2; TRBD2 is a possible D gene (6 bases). The germline gives CDR1 SGHTA, CDR2 FQGTGA. CDR3 length: 16 amino acids. Between the trimmed V and J ends, which lost 1 base and 4 bases, there was a span of 13 bases. The CDR3 spells CASSLNGGRSTGELFF. DNA of the CDR3: TGTGCCAGCAGCTTAAACGGGGGAAGGAGCACCGGGGAGCTGTTTTTT.

A few counts support this clone. This chain joins TRBV15 and TRBJ2-2, with a weak D call TRBD1 (5 bases). The CDR3 spans 15 residues. CDR1 and CDR2 (germline): LNHNV, YYDKDF (reference sequence). The ends were cut back, 0 bases at V and 4 bases at J, with 9 bases in the middle. This chain's CDR3 is CATSREYRSTGELFF. The CDR3 DNA reads as TGTGCCACCAGCAGAGAGTACAGGTCCACCGGGGAGCTGTTTTTT. The whole variable domain, remainder taken from reference TRBV15 and TRBJ2-2, is DAMVIQNPRYQVTQFGKPVTLSCSQTLNHNVMYWYQQKSSQAPKLLFHYYDKDFNNEADTPDNFQSRRPNTSFCFLDIRSPGLGDTAMYLCATSREYRSTGELFFGEGSRLTVL.

V and J are TRBV9 and TRBJ2-1, with TRBD1 as a possible D gene (6 bases). Germline lookup yields CDR1 SGDLS and CDR2 YYNGEE. V was shortened by 0 bases and J by 0 bases, with 7 bases between the two germline ends. This CDR3 has 15 amino acids. In DNA form, the CDR3 reads TGTGCCAGCAGCGTAGTACAGGGCTCCTACAATGAGCAGTTCTTC. It encodes CASSVVQGSYNEQFF.

The rearrangement uses TRBV21-1 and TRBJ1-3. TRBV21-1 is noted as a pseudogene. The CDR3 runs to 17 residues. The CDR3 loop is CASSKVNFLSSGNTIYF. CDR3 coding DNA: TGTGCCAGCAGCAAGGTGAACTTCCTGAGCTCTGGAAACACCATATATTTT.

This chain links TRBV28 with TRBJ1-5, with a weak D call TRBD1 (6 bases). Between the trimmed V and J ends, which lost 6 bases and 0 bases, there was a span of 12 bases. The length of the CDR3 is 15 residues. Germline V CDR1 and CDR2: MDHEN, SYDVKM. The CDR3 reads CASSGQGHSNQPQHF. In DNA, the CDR3 is TGTGCCAGCAGCGGGCAGGGGCATAGCAATCAGCCCCAGCATTTT.

The chain joins TRBV28 to TRBJ2-3, with 8 bases identical to TRBD1. The CDR3 runs 16 residues. Losses at the gene ends were 5 bases for V and 9 bases for J; bases not matched to a gene: 16. The germline V gene has CDR1 MDHEN and CDR2 SYDVKM. The CDR3: CASSGPIRGRGGTQYF. CDR3 DNA sequence: TGTGCCAGCAGTGGCCCAATCAGGGGGCGCGGAGGGACGCAGTATTTT.

V gene TRBV2 combines with J gene TRBJ1-1; D ambiguous. Per germline, CDR1 SNHLY and CDR2 FYNNEI. Trimming stripped 4 bases from V and 3 bases from J, with 12 bases between. This CDR3 is 14 amino acids long. The CDR3 is CASSALTEDTEAFF. CDR3 sequence (DNA): TGTGCCAGCAGTGCGCTAACCGAGGACACTGAAGCTTTCTTT. The full variable domain, rest sourced from reference TRBV2 and TRBJ1-1, is EPEVTQTPSHQVTQMGQEVILRCVPISNHLYFYWYRQILGQKVEFLVSFYNNEISEKSEIFDDQFSVERPDGSNFTLKIRSTKLEDSAMYFCASSALTEDTEAFFGQGTRLTVV.

The J gene is TRBJ2-1, the V gene TRBV9, with TRBD2 identical over 13 bases. This CDR3 has 20 amino acids. With 4 bases clipped from V and 4 bases from J, the junction kept 17 bases outside the gene matches. Germline V CDR1 and CDR2: SGDLS, YYNGEE. Here the CDR3 DNA reads TGTGCCAGCAGCTCCCGGACAGCCGGGACTAGCGGGACTCTGTACAATGAGCAGTTCTTC. Translation: CASSSRTAGTSGTLYNEQFF. The full variable domain, its missing parts supplied by reference TRBV9 and TRBJ2-1, is DSGVTQTPKHLITATGQRVTLRCSPRSGDLSVYWYQQSLDQGLQFLIQYYNGEERAKGNILERFSAQQFPDLHSELNLSSLELGDSALYFCASSSRTAGTSGTLYNEQFFGPGTRLTVL.

CDR3 in amino acids: CASSIGVGTGLREAFF. The CDR3 nucleotides are TGTGCCAGTAGTATTGGAGTTGGGACAGGCCTTCGGGAGGCTTTCTTT. This rearrangement joins TRBV19 to TRBJ1-1; TRBD1 aligns across 8 bases. Trimming took 3 bases from V and 11 from J; bases not matched to a gene: 17. This CDR3 is 16 amino acids long. From germline, CDR1 is LNHDA and CDR2 SQIVND (reference sequence).

This chain links TRBV7-2 with TRBJ1-4, with a possible D match to TRBD1 (6 bases). The CDR3 has 14 residues. Germline CDR1 SGHTA, CDR2 FQGNSA. V was clipped by 5 bases and J by 7 bases, with 14 bases between them. The CDR3 loop reads CASSRTAASEKLFF. The CDR3 DNA is TGTGCCAGCAGCCGGACAGCCGCGTCTGAAAAACTGTTTTTT.

The chain combines TRBV29-1 with TRBJ1-1; tentative D call: TRBD1 (6 bases). From germline, CDR1 is SQVTM and CDR2 ANQGSEA. V was pared by 6 bases and J by 3 bases, with 17 bases between. The CDR3 loop spans 14 amino acids. The CDR3 sequence is CSVSRRGRDTEAFF. CDR3 sequence (DNA): TGCAGCGTGAGCCGCAGGGGTCGGGACACTGAAGCTTTCTTT.

This chain links TRBV27 with TRBJ1-6; D is uncertain. From germline, CDR1 is MNHEY and CDR2 SMNVEV (reference sequence). The CDR3 is 12 amino acids. V lost 5 bases to trimming and J lost 6 bases, with 5 bases between them. CDR3 in DNA: TGTGCCAGCAGTGGCGGTAATTCACCCCTCCACTTT. Translation: CASSGGNSPLHF.

V is TRBV6-5 and J is TRBJ1-1, with D possibly matching TRBD1 (5 bases). CDR3 length: 13 amino acids. Trimming left V 8 bases short and J 6 bases short, with 16 bases between. Germline V gene sequence: CDR1 MNHEY, CDR2 SVGAGI. CDR3 region: CASLDGQVAEAFF. CDR3 nucleotide sequence: TGTGCCAGCCTTGACGGACAAGTCGCTGAAGCTTTCTTT.

The chain carries TRBV19 and TRBJ2-7; 9 nucleotides line up with TRBD1. V dropped 5 bases and J dropped 4; count of bases not matched to a gene: 3. The CDR3 has 13 residues. Germline CDR1 and CDR2: LNHDA and SQIVND (reference sequence). The DNA for the CDR3 is TGTGCCAGTAGTCTACAGGGGGCTTACGAGCAGTACTTC. Amino acids: CASSLQGAYEQYF.

Only one count was recorded for this clone. As DNA, the CDR3 is TGTGCCAGCAGCCGGGACAGGCAGAACACTGAAGCTTTCTTT. Protein product: CASSRDRQNTEAFF. The V call is TRBV2, the J call TRBJ1-1, with 8 bases lining up with TRBD1. CDR1 and CDR2 (germline): SNHLY, FYNNEI. The trim removed 6 bases at V and 1 base at J, leaving 4 bases unmatched. This CDR3 region has 14 residues.